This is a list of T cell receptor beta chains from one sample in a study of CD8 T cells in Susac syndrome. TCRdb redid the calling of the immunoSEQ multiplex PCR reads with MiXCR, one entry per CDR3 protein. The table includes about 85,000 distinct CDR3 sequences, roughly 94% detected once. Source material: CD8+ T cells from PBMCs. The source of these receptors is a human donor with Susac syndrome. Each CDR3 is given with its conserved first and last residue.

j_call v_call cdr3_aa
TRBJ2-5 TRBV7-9 CASSPDSFQETQYF
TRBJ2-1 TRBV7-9 CASSSSVGNEQFF
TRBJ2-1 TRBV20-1 CSAYREVSYNEQFF
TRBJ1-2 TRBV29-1 CSATGGAAYGYTF
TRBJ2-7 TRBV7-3 CASSRAGPEGDDYEQYF
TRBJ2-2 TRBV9 CASSVEIVIHPGELFF
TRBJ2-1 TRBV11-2 CASSQEASSYNEQFF
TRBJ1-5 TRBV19 CASRVRDTQINQPQHF
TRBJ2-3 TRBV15 CATSTTWTSGPTDTQYF
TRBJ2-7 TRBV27 CASSFGLDYEQYF
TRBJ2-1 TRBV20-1 CSARAPLPQAGVYPYEQFF
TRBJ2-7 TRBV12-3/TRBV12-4 CASTGTGFNEQYF
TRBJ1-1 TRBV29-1 CSVPWGSEAFF
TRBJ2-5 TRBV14 CASSHTSSGETQYF
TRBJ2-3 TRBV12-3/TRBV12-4 CASSPGPRTDTQYF
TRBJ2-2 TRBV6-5 CASTTQLVRTGELFF
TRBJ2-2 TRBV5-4 CASSAGTGVIGELFF
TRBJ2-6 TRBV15 CATSRGETGANVLTF